The entry below describes one TCR beta chain. What it binds is unknown. The data derive from a study of cytomegalovirus exposure and HLA in healthy donors. Overall study results and limits: A further, later analysis showed that HLA-associated TCR beta chains (compared with equally common others) were more clonally expanded.

The PCR made use of 60 Vbeta and 13 Jbeta primers. Produced via immunoSEQ multiplex PCR; TCRdb's table is partial and in-frame only. This sample has 150,000 to 200,000 clones; over 70% occur once, and the top ten carry 5.7%. This CDR3 contains 15 residues. V shed 4 bases and J shed 6 bases, with 19 bases lying between them. The germline gives CDR1 MGHRA, CDR2 YSYEKL. The TCR was taken from a man aged 35 to 55 in good health and CMV-seronegative. The rearrangement joins TRBV4-1 to TRBJ2-7; D gene ambiguous. Sequenced material: PBMCs. CDR3 bases: TGCGCCAGCAGCCCGTTTGGGCTCCCCGATTCCGAGCAGTACTTC. Its protein product is CASSPFGLPDSEQYF.